This T cell receptor (beta chain) was retrieved from a study of blood T cell repertoires in COVID-19. Background on the study: The study drew acute and convalescent COVID-19 samples from the United States, Italy and Spain. T cells, B-cell-depleted T cells, or PBMCs provided the cDNA or gDNA that served as material.

The germline CDR1 and CDR2 sequences are MNHEY and SMNVEV (reference sequence). The CDR3 extends over 13 amino acids. Trimming took off 2 bases at V and 4 bases at J, with 8 bases between the two ends. The data were produced by immunoSEQ multiplex PCR, yet TCRdb's version contains in-frame clones alone and is incomplete. The data hold 290,000 or so clones, with 70% to 90% observed a single time. This TCR was sampled from a man between 50 and 59 years old with active or convalescent COVID-19. Input material: peripheral blood. This chain links TRBV27 with TRBJ1-1; possibly TRBD1 for D (5 bases). CDR3 sequence: CASSLQGSTEAFF. CDR3 sequence (DNA): TGTGCCAGCAGTTTACAGGGTTCCACTGAAGCTTTCTTT.